This T cell receptor (beta chain) was profiled in a study of CD8+CD57+ T cells in acquired aplastic anemia. Study-level findings and limits: Sharing between patients and controls was observed for twenty-nine CD8+ CDR3 sequences.

All sequencing subjects had displayed CD8+CD57+ cell expansion on flow cytometry. In all patients, the disease was severe acquired aplastic anemia. The TCR beta profiling, which covered VDJ combination and CDR3 sequence, was carried out using genomic DNA as the template. TCRdb analysed the reads with MiXCR anew, one entry per CDR3 protein. Here the sample spans 400,000 to 600,000 distinct CDR3 sequences, about a third being singletons. In this sample, this clonotype turned up a few times. Its specificity is not known. This TCR was recovered from a human donor with aplastic anemia. The sample taken for sequencing was sorted CD4+, CD8+, or CD8+CD57+ T cells (not recorded which) from PBMCs.

The CDR3 DNA is TGCGCCAGCAGCCCCCAGGTCTTCTATGGCTACACCTTC. Residues: CASSPQVFYGYTF. V usage is TRBV4-1 and J usage is TRBJ1-2; D gene uncertain. Per the germline V gene, CDR1 is MGHRA and CDR2 is YSYEKL. This CDR3 contains 13 residues. V gave up 4 bases and J gave up 4 bases, with 10 bases separating them.